Listed below are T cell receptor beta chains from one sample, sequenced in a study of cytomegalovirus exposure and HLA in healthy donors. Assay: immunoSEQ multiplex PCR; the TCRdb copy retains only in-frame clones and omits some. In the table there are about 160,000 clones, about 96% of which are singletons. Specimen: PBMCs. These receptors all come from a woman aged 18-35 years in good health and CMV-seronegative. The CDR3 runs from the conserved cysteine through the conserved F or W. D genes are given only for firm matches. Some rows mark clone size as missing; the rest say once, few, many or name a class of expanded clone.

J gene	clone size	CDR3 length	D gene	V gene	CDR3 protein	CDR3 DNA
TRBJ2-5	.	15	.	TRBV6-6	CASRLAGGAKETQYF	TGTGCCAGCAGACTAGCAGGGGGAGCTAAAGAGACCCAGTACTTC
TRBJ1-6	.	15	TRBD1	TRBV10-3	CAISEGTGGRSPLHF	TGTGCCATCAGTGAGGGGACAGGGGGCCGTTCACCCCTCCACTTT
TRBJ2-7	.	15	.	TRBV11-1	CASSPPLSEIYEQYF	TGTGCCAGCAGCCCCCCTCTTAGCGAGATCTACGAGCAGTACTTC
TRBJ2-3	.	16	TRBD2	TRBV19	CASSTLAGGQTDTQYF	TGTGCCAGTAGTACCCTAGCGGGGGGGCAAACAGATACGCAGTATTTT
TRBJ2-6	.	18	TRBD1	TRBV27	CASSPTGQGAYGANVLTF	TGTGCCAGCAGTCCAACTGGACAGGGGGCATATGGGGCCAACGTCCTGACTTTC
TRBJ1-1	.	12	.	TRBV5-5	CASSLSDTEAFF	TGTGCCAGCAGCTTGTCGGACACTGAAGCTTTCTTT
TRBJ2-2	.	15	.	TRBV7-9	CASSLVQPNTGELFF	TGTGCCAGCAGCTTAGTACAGCCGAACACCGGGGAGCTGTTTTTT
TRBJ1-5	once	15	.	TRBV7-9	CASSLHGLSNQPQHF	TGTGCCAGCAGCTTACACGGTCTTAGCAATCAGCCCCAGCATTTT
TRBJ2-2	.	18	TRBD1	TRBV19	CASRTGPSIVGDTGELFF	TGTGCCAGCCGGACAGGGCCCTCCATTGTTGGGGACACCGGGGAGCTGTTTTTT
TRBJ2-7	.	14	TRBD1	TRBV5-5	CASRWTGSSYEQYF	TGTGCCAGCCGATGGACAGGGAGCTCCTACGAGCAGTACTTC
TRBJ1-1	once	17	.	TRBV11-2	CASSLRSGMGRMPEAFF	TGTGCCAGCAGCTTACGGTCAGGAATGGGTCGAATGCCTGAAGCTTTCTTT
TRBJ2-3	.	20	TRBD1	TRBV4-2	CASSQDRRTGLGDVRDTQYF	TGTGCCAGCAGCCAAGATAGAAGGACAGGGTTAGGGGATGTGAGGGATACGCAGTATTTT
TRBJ1-1	.	16	.	TRBV6-1	CASSEYFSGVSTEAFF	TGTGCCAGCAGTGAATATTTTTCAGGTGTAAGCACTGAAGCTTTCTTT
TRBJ1-4	.	14	.	TRBV10-3	CAISTTGTNEKLFF	TGTGCCATCAGTACAACAGGGACTAATGAAAAACTGTTTTTT
TRBJ2-7	.	12	.	TRBV29-1	CSVERGPYEQYF	TGCAGCGTTGAAAGGGGCCCATACGAGCAGTACTTC
TRBJ2-2	.	15	TRBD2	TRBV7-2	CASRPGLAGGPKLFF	TGTGCCAGCAGGCCGGGACTAGCGGGGGGGCCGAAGCTGTTTTTT
TRBJ2-1	.	15	TRBD2	TRBV19	CASSNVAGEVYEQFF	TGTGCCAGTAGTAACGTAGCGGGGGAGGTATACGAGCAGTTCTTC
TRBJ1-5	.	18	.	TRBV4-1	CASSLSRAATGSNQPQHF	TGCGCCAGCAGCCTATCCCGAGCAGCCACAGGTAGCAATCAGCCCCAGCATTTT
TRBJ2-1	.	12	.	TRBV5-8	CASSFKRDEQFF	TGTGCCAGCAGCTTCAAGAGAGATGAGCAGTTCTTC
TRBJ1-1	once	17	.	TRBV9	CASSVAGGTPYDTEAFF	TGTGCCAGCAGCGTAGCGGGGGGAACACCGTACGACACTGAAGCTTTCTTT
TRBJ1-1	.	14	.	TRBV4-1	CASSQPTGNTEAFF	TGCGCCAGCAGCCAACCGACAGGGAACACTGAAGCTTTCTTT
TRBJ1-4	.	15	.	TRBV6-5	CASSYSKGRNEKLFF	TGTGCCAGCAGTTACTCGAAGGGGCGTAATGAAAAACTGTTTTTT
TRBJ1-2	.	14	.	TRBV19	CASSMEGGAGGYTF	TGTGCCAGTAGTATGGAAGGGGGAGCTGGTGGCTACACCTTC
TRBJ1-4	.	15	.	TRBV6-6	CASRGNGGLVEKLFF	TGTGCCAGCAGGGGGAATGGAGGGTTGGTCGAAAAACTGTTTTTT
TRBJ2-1	once	15	TRBD2	TRBV4-2	CASSQGTSDYNEQFF	TGTGCCAGCAGCCAGGGGACTAGCGACTACAATGAGCAGTTCTTC
TRBJ2-7	.	15	TRBD1	TRBV4-3	CASSQAGQGPYEQYF	TGCGCCAGCAGCCAAGCGGGACAGGGGCCCTACGAGCAGTACTTC
TRBJ1-1	once	15	TRBD1	TRBV13	CASSPGQGVNTEAFF	TGTGCCAGCAGCCCCGGACAGGGGGTGAACACTGAAGCTTTCTTT
TRBJ2-5	.	15	.	TRBV9	CASSVLGAGAETQYF	TGTGCCAGCAGCGTATTGGGGGCAGGGGCAGAGACCCAGTACTTC
TRBJ1-1	.	16	TRBD1	TRBV11-3	CASSTGQGGGNTEAFF	TGTGCCAGCAGCACCGGACAGGGAGGAGGGAACACTGAAGCTTTCTTT
TRBJ2-5	.	17	TRBD2	TRBV7-9	CASSLVGKRGGRETQYF	TGTGCCAGCAGCTTAGTTGGAAAACGGGGGGGCCGGGAGACCCAGTACTTC
TRBJ2-1	.	17	.	TRBV5-4	CASSLGGRLDFGDEQFF	TGTGCCAGCAGCTTGGGCGGGCGCCTAGATTTTGGGGATGAGCAGTTCTTC
TRBJ1-1	.	14	.	TRBV6-5	CASSYSTGETEAFF	TGTGCCAGCAGTTACTCGACGGGGGAAACTGAAGCTTTCTTT
TRBJ2-1	.	11	.	TRBV19	CASSRQGEQFF	TGTGCCAGTAGTCGGCAGGGTGAGCAGTTCTTC
TRBJ2-7	.	10	.	TRBV7-9	CASSLGEQYF	TGTGCCAGCAGCTTGGGCGAGCAGTACTTC
TRBJ2-1	.	16	.	TRBV5-1	CASSPTGTHSYNEQFF	TGCGCCAGCAGTCCTACCGGGACACACTCCTACAATGAGCAGTTCTTC
TRBJ2-2	.	16	.	TRBV9	CASSVSGQPNTGELFF	TGTGCCAGCAGCGTATCCGGACAGCCGAACACCGGGGAGCTGTTTTTT
TRBJ2-1	.	15	TRBD1	TRBV5-1	CASSLFYNRGDEQFF	TGCGCCAGCAGCTTGTTTTATAACAGGGGCGATGAGCAGTTCTTC
TRBJ2-1	.	16	.	TRBV29-1	CSVEGGQGLDYNEQFF	TGCAGCGTTGAAGGGGGGCAGGGTTTGGACTACAATGAGCAGTTCTTC
TRBJ1-1	.	17	TRBD1	TRBV19	CASRDSRDRGAITEAFF	TGTGCCAGTAGAGATAGCCGGGACAGGGGTGCTATAACTGAAGCTTTCTTT
TRBJ1-2	.	13	.	TRBV29-1	CSAPRGENYGYTF	TGCAGCGCCCCCCGGGGGGAAAACTATGGCTACACCTTC
TRBJ1-6	.	15	.	TRBV7-9	CASSTHGINNSPLHF	TGTGCCAGCAGCACCCACGGGATAAATAATTCACCCCTCCACTTT